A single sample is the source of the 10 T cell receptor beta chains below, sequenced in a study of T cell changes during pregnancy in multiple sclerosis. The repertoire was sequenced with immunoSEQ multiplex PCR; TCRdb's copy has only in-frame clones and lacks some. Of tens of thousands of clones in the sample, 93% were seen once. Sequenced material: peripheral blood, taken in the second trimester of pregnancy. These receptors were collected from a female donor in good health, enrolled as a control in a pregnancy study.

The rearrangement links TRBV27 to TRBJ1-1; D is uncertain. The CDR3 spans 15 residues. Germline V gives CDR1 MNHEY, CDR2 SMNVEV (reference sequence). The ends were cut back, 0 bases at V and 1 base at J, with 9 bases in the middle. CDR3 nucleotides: TGTGCCAGCAGTTTATCATGGAGGGAGAACACTGAAGCTTTCTTT. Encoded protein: CASSLSWRENTEAFF.

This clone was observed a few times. CDR3 in amino acids: CASSQDLSRATEAFF. As DNA, the CDR3 is TGTGCCAGCAGCCAAGATCTTTCCAGGGCCACTGAAGCTTTCTTT. This rearrangement joins TRBV14 to TRBJ1-1; the D gene is possibly TRBD1 (5 bases). Looked up from germline, CDR1 is SGHDN and CDR2 is FVKESK. Trimming pared 0 bases from V and 4 bases from J, leaving 12 bases between. The CDR3 has 15 amino acids. Filled out from reference TRBV14 and TRBJ1-1, the complete variable domain reads EAGVTQFPSHSVIEKGQTVTLRCDPISGHDNLYWYRRVMGKEIKFLLHFVKESKQDESGMPNNRFLAERTGGTYSTLKVQPAELEDSGVYFCASSQDLSRATEAFFGQGTRLTVV.

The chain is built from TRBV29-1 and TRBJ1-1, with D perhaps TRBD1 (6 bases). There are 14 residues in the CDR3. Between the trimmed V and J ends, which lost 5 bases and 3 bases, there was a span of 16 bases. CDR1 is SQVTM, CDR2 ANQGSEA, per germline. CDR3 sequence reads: CSVLLQGSYTEAFF. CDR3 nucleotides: TGCAGCGTTCTGTTGCAGGGGTCGTACACTGAAGCTTTCTTT.

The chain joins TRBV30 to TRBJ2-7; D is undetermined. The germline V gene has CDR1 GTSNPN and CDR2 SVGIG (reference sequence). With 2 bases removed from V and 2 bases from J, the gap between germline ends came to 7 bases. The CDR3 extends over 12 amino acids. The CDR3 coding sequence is TGTGCCTGGAGTACGGTTCCCTACGAGCAGTACTTC. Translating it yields CAWSTVPYEQYF.

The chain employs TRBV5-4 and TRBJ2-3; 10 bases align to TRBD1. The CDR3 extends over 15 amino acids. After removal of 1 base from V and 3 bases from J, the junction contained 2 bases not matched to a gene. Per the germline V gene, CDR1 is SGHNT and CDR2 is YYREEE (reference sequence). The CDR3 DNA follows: TGTGCCAGCAGCTTGCGACAGGGGGCAACAGATACGCAGTATTTT. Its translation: CASSLRQGATDTQYF.

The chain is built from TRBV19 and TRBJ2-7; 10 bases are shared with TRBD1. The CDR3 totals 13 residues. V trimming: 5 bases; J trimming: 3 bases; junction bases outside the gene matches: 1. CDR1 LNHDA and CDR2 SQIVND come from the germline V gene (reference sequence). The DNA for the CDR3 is TGTGCCAGTAGTTGGGACAGGGGCTACGAGCAGTACTTC. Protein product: CASSWDRGYEQYF.

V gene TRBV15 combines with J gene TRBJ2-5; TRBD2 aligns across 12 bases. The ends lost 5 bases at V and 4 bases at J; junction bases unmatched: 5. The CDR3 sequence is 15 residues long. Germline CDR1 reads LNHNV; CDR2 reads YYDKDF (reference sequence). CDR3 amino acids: CATSRLAGEGETQYF. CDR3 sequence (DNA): TGTGCCACCAGCCGACTAGCGGGGGAAGGAGAGACCCAGTACTTC.

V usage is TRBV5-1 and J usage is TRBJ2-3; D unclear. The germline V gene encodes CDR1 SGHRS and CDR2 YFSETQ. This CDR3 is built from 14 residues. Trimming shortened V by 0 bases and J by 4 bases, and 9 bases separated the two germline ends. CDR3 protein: CASSLDLLSDTQYF. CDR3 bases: TGCGCCAGCAGCTTGGATCTCTTATCAGATACGCAGTATTTT.

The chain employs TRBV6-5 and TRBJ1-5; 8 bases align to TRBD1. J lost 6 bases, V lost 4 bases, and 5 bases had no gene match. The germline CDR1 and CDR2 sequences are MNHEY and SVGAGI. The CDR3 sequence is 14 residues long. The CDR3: CASSSRQGSQPQHF. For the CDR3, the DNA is TGTGCCAGCAGTTCCCGACAGGGGAGTCAGCCCCAGCATTTT.

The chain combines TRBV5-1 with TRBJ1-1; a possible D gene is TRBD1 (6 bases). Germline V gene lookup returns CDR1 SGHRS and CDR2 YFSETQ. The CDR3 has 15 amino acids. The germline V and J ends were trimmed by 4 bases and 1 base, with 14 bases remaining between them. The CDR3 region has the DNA TGCGCCAGCAGCGAGAGCAGGGGACAGAACACTGAAGCTTTCTTT. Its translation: CASSESRGQNTEAFF.